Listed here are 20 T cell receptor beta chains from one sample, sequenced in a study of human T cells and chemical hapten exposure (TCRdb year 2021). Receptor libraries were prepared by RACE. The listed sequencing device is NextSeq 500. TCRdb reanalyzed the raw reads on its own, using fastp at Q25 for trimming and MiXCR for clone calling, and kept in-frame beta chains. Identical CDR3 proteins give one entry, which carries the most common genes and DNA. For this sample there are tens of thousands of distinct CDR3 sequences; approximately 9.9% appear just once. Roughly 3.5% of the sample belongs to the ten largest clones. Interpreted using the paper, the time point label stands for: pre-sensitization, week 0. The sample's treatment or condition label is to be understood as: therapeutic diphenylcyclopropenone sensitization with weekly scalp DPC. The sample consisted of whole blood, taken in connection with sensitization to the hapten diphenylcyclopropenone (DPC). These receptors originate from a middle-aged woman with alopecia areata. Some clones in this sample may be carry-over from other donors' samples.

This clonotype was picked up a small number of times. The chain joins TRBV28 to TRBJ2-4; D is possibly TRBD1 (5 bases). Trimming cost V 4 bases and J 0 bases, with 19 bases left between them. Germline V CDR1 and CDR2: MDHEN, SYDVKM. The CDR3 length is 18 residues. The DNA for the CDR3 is TGTGCCAGCAGTTCACCTTCTTTGACAGATTTAGCCAAAAACATTCAGTACTTC. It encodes CASSSPSLTDLAKNIQYF.

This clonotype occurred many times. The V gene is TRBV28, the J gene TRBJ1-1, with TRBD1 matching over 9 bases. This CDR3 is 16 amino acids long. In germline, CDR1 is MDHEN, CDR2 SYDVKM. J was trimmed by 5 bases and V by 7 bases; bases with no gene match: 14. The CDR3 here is CASTARWDRARTEAFF. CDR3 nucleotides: TGTGCCAGCACCGCACGGTGGGACAGGGCTCGAACTGAAGCTTTCTTT.

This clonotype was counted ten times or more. The CDR3 DNA follows: TGTGCCAGCAGTTGGACAGGGCCCAATCAGCCCCAGCATTTT. Protein: CASSWTGPNQPQHF. J is TRBJ1-5 and V is TRBV12-3 or TRBV12-4, with TRBD1 matching over 8 bases. Trimming cost V 4 bases and J 3 bases; bases outside gene matches: 2. CDR3 length: 14 residues.

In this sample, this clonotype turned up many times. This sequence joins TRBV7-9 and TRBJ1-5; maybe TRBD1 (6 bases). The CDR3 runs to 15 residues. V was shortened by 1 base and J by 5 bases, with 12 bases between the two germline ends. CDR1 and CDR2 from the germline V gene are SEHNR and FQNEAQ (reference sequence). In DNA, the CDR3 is TGTGCCAGCAGCTTAGTGGGGGGCGCGGATCAGCCCCAGCATTTT. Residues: CASSLVGGADQPQHF.

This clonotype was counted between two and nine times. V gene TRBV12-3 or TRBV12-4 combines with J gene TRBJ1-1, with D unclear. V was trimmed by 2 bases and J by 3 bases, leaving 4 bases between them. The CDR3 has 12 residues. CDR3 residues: CASSLIYTEAFF. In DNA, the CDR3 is TGTGCCAGCAGTTTAATATACACTGAAGCTTTCTTT.

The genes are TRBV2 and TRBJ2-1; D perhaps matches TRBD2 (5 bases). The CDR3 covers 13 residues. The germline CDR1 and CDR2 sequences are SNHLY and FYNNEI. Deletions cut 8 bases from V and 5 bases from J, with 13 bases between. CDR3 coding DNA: TGTGCCAGCGCCTTAACTAGGAACAATGAGCAGTTCTTC. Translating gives CASALTRNNEQFF.

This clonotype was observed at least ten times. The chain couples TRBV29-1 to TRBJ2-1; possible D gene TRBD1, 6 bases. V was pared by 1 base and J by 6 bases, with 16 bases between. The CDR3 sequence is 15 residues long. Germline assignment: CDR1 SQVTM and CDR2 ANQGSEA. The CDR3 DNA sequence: TGCAGCGTTGAAGTAGACAGGAGGAGCACCAATGAGCAGTTCTTC. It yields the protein CSVEVDRRSTNEQFF.

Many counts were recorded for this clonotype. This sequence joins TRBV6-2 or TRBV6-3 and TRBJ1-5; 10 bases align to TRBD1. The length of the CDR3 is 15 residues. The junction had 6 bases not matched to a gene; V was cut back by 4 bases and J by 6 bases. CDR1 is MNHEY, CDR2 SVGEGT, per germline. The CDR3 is CASSSTGGEGQPQHF. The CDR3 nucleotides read TGTGCCAGCAGTTCGACAGGGGGCGAGGGTCAGCCCCAGCATTTT.

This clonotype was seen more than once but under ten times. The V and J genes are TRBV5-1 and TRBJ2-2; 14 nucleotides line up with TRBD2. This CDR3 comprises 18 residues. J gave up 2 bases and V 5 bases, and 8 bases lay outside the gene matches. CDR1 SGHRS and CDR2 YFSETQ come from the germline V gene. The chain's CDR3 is CASSTGTSGGANTGELFF. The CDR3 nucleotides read TGCGCCAGCAGTACCGGGACTAGCGGGGGAGCAAACACCGGGGAGCTGTTTTTT.

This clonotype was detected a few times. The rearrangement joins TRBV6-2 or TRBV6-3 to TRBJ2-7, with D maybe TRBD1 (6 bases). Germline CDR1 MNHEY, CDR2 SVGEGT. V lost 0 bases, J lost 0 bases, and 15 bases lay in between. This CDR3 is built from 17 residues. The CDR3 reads CASSYSLQGPSSYEQYF. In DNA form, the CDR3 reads TGTGCCAGCAGTTACTCATTACAGGGCCCAAGCTCCTACGAGCAGTACTTC.

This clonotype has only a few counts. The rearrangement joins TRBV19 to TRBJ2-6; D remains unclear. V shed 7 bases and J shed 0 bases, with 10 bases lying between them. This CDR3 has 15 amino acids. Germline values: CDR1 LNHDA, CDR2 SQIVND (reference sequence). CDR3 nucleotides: TGTGCCAGTAAGGACGGCAGCTCTGGGGCCAACGTCCTGACTTTC. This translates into CASKDGSSGANVLTF.

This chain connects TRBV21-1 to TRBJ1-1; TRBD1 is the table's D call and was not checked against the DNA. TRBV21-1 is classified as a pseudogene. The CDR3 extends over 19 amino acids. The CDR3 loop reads CASRPGQKDRAGKNTEAFF. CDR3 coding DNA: TGTGCCAGCAGGCCGGGACAGAAGGACCGGGCGGGGAAGAACACTGAAGCTTTCTTT.

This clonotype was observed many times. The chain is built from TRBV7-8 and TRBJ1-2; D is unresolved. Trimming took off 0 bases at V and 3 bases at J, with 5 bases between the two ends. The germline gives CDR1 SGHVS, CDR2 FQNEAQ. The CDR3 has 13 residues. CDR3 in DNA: TGTGCCAGCAGCTTAGCAGGGTACTATGGCTACACCTTC. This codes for CASSLAGYYGYTF.

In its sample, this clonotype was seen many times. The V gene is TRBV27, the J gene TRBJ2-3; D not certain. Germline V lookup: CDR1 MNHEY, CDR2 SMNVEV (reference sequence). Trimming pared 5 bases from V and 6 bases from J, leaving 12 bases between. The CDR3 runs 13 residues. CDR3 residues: CASSPLTRDTQYF. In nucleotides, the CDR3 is TGTGCCAGCAGTCCCCTAACCCGGGATACGCAGTATTTT.

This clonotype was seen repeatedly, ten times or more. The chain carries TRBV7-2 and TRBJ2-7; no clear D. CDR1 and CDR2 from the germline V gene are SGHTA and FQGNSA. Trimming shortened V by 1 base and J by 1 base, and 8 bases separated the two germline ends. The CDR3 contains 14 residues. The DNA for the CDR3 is TGTGCCAGCAGCTTAGGTCCGGGTTCCTACGAGCAGTACTTC. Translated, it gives CASSLGPGSYEQYF.

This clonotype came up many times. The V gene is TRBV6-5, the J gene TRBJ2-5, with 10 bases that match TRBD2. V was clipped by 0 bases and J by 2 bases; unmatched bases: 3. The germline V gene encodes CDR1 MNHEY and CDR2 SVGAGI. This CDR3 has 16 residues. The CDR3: CASSYSPAGGQETQYF. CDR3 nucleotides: TGTGCCAGCAGTTACTCGCCAGCGGGGGGGCAAGAGACCCAGTACTTC.

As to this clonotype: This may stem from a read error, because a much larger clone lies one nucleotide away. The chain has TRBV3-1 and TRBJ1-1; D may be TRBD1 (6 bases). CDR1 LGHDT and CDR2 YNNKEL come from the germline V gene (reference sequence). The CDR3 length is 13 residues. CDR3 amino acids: CASSPGTITEAYF. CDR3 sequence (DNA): TGTGCCAGCAGCCCCGGGACAATCACTGAAGCTTACTTT.

The DNA for the CDR3 is TGTGCCAGCAGCGTAGGGCTCTCCCATCAAGAGACCCAGTACTTC. Protein sequence: CASSVGLSHQETQYF. The chain recombines TRBV9 with TRBJ2-5, with unresolved D. The V end was cut by 0 bases, the J end by 2 bases, with 11 bases between. The CDR3 is 15 amino acids. Germline CDR1 and CDR2: SGDLS and YYNGEE.

This CDR3 is CASSTLQGRTTYEQYF. The CDR3 region has the DNA TGCGCCAGCAGCACCTTACAGGGGCGCACGACCTACGAGCAGTACTTC. The V call is TRBV5-1, the J call TRBJ2-7; 7 nucleotides agree with TRBD1. Losses at the gene ends were 4 bases for V and 2 bases for J; bases not matched to a gene: 12. The CDR3 has 16 amino acids. The germline CDR1 and CDR2 sequences are SGHRS and YFSETQ.

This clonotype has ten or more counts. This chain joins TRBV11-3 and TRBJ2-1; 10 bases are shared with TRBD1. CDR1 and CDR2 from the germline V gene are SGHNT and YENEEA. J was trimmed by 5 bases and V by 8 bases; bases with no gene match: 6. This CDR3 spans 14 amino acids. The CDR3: CASSGGTGDNEQFF. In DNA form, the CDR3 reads TGTGCCAGCTCCGGGGGGACAGGGGACAATGAGCAGTTCTTC.